These T cell receptor beta chains were read from a single sample in a study of T-cell memory formation after mild COVID-19. TCRdb processed the 5' RACE reads anew with MiXCR; each CDR3 protein has one entry. Of 150,000 to 200,000 distinct CDR3 sequences listed, under 14% are singletons. Input material: PBMCs or a T cell subset sorted from them (not recorded which). These receptor sequences come from a man younger than 35 who had mild COVID-19 (a few samples of this study predate the infection). Cell type and time point are not known. The conserved cysteine and the conserved F or W are not part of the CDR3 here. The listing skips clone size in some rows; elsewhere it reads once, few, many or a size class.

v_call,j_call,clone_size,cdr3_aa
TRBV6-5,TRBJ2-1,few,ASSYSGIGGSSYNEQF
TRBV20-1,TRBJ1-2,.,SAPQDINYGYT
TRBV11-2,TRBJ1-1,.,ASRTGDQNTEAF
TRBV9,TRBJ2-5,few,ASGTAPQETQY
TRBV4-2,TRBJ2-2,many,ASSRKLAGATGELF
TRBV11-2,TRBJ1-2,few,ASSPRDRGFYGYT
TRBV5-1,TRBJ1-6,.,ASREDYSPLH
TRBV2,TRBJ2-4,few,ASTPRVPGRLAKNIQY
TRBV12-3/TRBV12-4,TRBJ2-7,.,ASSPSGGSTYEQY
TRBV5-1,TRBJ1-2,few,ASSLAGTPANYGYT
TRBV5-1,TRBJ2-3,many,ASSPDRGKDTQY
TRBV10-3,TRBJ1-5,few,AISYGDSQPQH
TRBV28,TRBJ2-1,.,ASSPTAQVYNEQF
TRBV7-3,TRBJ2-7,few,ASSRADRGNYEQY
TRBV29-1,TRBJ1-1,many,SVVLTGVLPF
TRBV4-3,TRBJ1-4,.,ASSRNRPGQNNEKLF
TRBV27,TRBJ2-4,.,ASSLWLTLAKNIQY
TRBV15,TRBJ2-7,.,ATSRIVASSYEQY
TRBV5-6,TRBJ1-2,.,ASSLADTYGYT
TRBV11-2,TRBJ1-2,.,ASNPAWDSYGYT
TRBV5-6,TRBJ2-4,.,ASSFFTSGGIAKNIQY
TRBV7-8,TRBJ2-3,.,ASSLDGLSTDTQY
TRBV28,TRBJ2-5,few,ASEGRRNQETQY